This T cell receptor beta chain was captured in a study of cytomegalovirus exposure and HLA in healthy donors (dated by TCRdb to 2015 to 2018). Broadly, across the study: According to a later analysis, the 100 to 150 validation repertoires were produced on the same platform as the 666 repertoires of the first cohort. The study was designed to test whether signatures of past pathogen exposure could be identified by cataloging public T cell receptors. A separate validation cohort of about 110 different subjects was used in addition to the 666-subject first cohort. To predict cytomegalovirus infection status, the study combined high-throughput TCR immunosequencing, statistical association of individual TCRs with disease status, and machine learning. What the work shows at the level of the full study, not this receptor alone: The validation cohort had no HLA typing available for a later analysis, so co-occurrence within that cohort was assessed over all 120 or so repertoires. Across donors, most TCR sequences were observed very rarely, whereas some public TCRs were present in many individuals. In vitro tests confirmed that three of the cytomegalovirus-associated TCR beta chains recognize cytomegalovirus antigens. According to the authors, the approach could potentially be generalized to other disease states and immunological phenotypes. Of the cluster scores, 85% to 95% were above 0 in a later analysis, which found that TCRs clustered in the first cohort also tended to co-occur in the approximately 120 validation repertoires. The study listed 150 to 200 TCR beta chains as associated with cytomegalovirus. Cytomegalovirus status was reported to be diagnosed by the classifier with high specificity and sensitivity in both the original and validation cohorts.

Libraries were built with the immunoSEQ multiplex PCR assay. The published analysis was carried out like this. To diagnose cytomegalovirus status from the catalog of TCR beta chain sequences, a statistical classification framework was built. TCRdb's version of the immuneACCESS table is confined to in-frame rearrangements and falls short of the full clone set. An unresolved V gene accounts for under half of the shortfall where checked; the remainder is of unknown origin. The V and J calls and clone size are taken from that table; D and trimming were inferred from the DNA. The sample has 150,000 to 200,000 clones on record, 70% to 90% of them singletons. Roughly 5.7% of the sample comes from the top ten. As concerns this clone: Its antigen is unknown. It has no much larger one-base neighbor in the sample; base qualities were not kept.

Donors formed part of the validation cohort, which comprised 120 subjects and was distinct from the first cohort of 666 subjects. As encoded in the germline V gene, CDR1 is MNHEY while CDR2 is SVGAGI. From the cysteine up to the phenylalanine, the CDR3 has a length of 14 residues. The sequence is cut down to CDR3 DNA, 42 bases in frame from base 1. The junction shows trimming of 6 bases on V and 3 bases on J, and the gene matches do not reach 7 bases of it. The source of this sequence is a woman in her twenties or thirties in good health and CMV-seronegative. The rearrangement combines TRBV6-5 with TRBJ2-7; 8 middle bases align to TRBD1. Material for sequencing was PBMCs. The sequence in DNA is TGTGCCAGCAGGACGGGACAGGAAAGCTACGAGCAGTACTTC. This gives the protein CASRTGQESYEQYF.